The TCR beta chain described here comes from a study of blood T cell repertoires in COVID-19. Profiled with immunoSEQ multiplex PCR; TCRdb holds only in-frame clones, not every one. This table has approximately 300,000 clones, roughly 90% appearing once. Individuals aged about 18 to 90 years were recruited from about two dozen US areas. The study assigned cohorts using participant-reported clinical history. A COVID-19 case had been met by exposed participants during the 2 weeks before study entry. V lost 5 bases and J lost 7; bases outside the gene matches: 7. The CDR3 runs to 13 residues. Germline CDR1 is MGHRA and CDR2 is YSYEKL.

The specimen sequenced was PBMCs or T cells enriched from blood (not recorded which). The receptor was derived from a woman in her twenties or thirties who had been exposed to COVID-19. The chain carries TRBV4-1 and TRBJ1-2; the match to TRBD1 covers 7 bases. DNA for the CDR3: TGCGCCAGCAGCAGAACAGGGGTGAGTGGCTACACCTTC. Its protein product is CASSRTGVSGYTF.